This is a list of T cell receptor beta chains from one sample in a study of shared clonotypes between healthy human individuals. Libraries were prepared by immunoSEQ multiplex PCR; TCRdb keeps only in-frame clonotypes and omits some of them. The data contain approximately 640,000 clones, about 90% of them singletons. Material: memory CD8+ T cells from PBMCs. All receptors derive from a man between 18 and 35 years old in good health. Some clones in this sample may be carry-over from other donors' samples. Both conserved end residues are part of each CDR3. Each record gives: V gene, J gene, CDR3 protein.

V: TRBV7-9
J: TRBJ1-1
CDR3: CASSLDGGTEAFF

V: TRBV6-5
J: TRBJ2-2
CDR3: CASSYSIFGELFF

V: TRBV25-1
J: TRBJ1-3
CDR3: CASSESGRGWENTIYF

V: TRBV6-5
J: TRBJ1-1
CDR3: CASKVGRMTEAFF

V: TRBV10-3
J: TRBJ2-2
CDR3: CAISDPPPEQGPNTGELFF

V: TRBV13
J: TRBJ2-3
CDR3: CASSLVGFRPDTQYF

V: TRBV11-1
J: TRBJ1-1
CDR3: CASSLGWGTEAFF

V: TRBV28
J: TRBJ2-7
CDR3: CASRSRTGGNYEQYF

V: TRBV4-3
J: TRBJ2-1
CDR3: CASSQGGQAANEQFF

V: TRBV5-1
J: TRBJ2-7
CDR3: CASSLEGFSGGSYEQYF

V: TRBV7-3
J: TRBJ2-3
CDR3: CASSLDGNTDTQYF

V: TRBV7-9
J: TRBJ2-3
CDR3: CASSPQPSDTQYF

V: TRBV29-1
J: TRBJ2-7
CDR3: CSAETGSYEQYF

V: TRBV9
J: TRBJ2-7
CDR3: CASSVGSGTPYEQYF

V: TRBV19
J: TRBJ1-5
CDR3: CASSPRPGWGQPQHF

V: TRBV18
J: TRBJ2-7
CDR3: CASSPTKREANSGYEQYF

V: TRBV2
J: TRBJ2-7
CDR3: CASSGRVPGYEQYF

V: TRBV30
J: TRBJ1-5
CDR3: CAWSGGRSNQPQHF